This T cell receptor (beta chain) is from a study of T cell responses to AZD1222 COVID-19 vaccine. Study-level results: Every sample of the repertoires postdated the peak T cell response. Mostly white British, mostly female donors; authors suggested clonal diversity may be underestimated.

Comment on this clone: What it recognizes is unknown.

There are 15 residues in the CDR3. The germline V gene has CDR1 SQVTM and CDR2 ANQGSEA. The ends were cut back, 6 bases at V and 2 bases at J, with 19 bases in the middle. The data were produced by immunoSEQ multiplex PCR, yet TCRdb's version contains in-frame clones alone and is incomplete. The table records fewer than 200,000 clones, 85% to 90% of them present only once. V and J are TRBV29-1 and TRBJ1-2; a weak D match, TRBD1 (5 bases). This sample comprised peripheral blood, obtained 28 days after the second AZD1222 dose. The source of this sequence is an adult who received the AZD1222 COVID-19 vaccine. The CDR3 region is CSVRGGDLGNYGYTF. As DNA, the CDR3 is TGCAGCGTCCGGGGAGGGGATTTGGGGAACTATGGCTACACCTTC.